The clone carrying this T cell receptor beta chain was seen at least ten times. The antigen is not known. Individually, cDNA molecules had unique molecular identifiers attached to them. MiXCR, run by TCRdb on the 5' RACE reads, gives a single entry per CDR3 protein. The sample comprises approximately 83,000 distinct CDR3 sequences, about 14% of which are singletons, and roughly 3.1% rests with the top ten. This sample is drawn from a study of early T cells in non-severe SARS-CoV-2 infection. The wider study: The study sequenced bulk RNA from unsorted whole blood, with chains unpaired. Study-wide points: Anti-spike CD8 responses were favored by VDJdb matching, which missed private and CD4 specificities.

The V and J ends lost 5 bases and 10 bases, in that order; junction bases with no gene match: 2. This CDR3 is 12 amino acids long. The J gene is TRBJ2-1, the V gene TRBV12-3 or TRBV12-4; 10 bases map to TRBD2. The TCR was taken from an adult who was a healthcare worker with PCR-confirmed SARS-CoV-2 infection or an uninfected control (not recorded which). The sequenced sample consisted of whole blood. The DNA of the CDR3 is TGTGCCAGCAGTCCGGGACTAGCGGAGCAGTTCTTC. It yields the protein CASSPGLAEQFF.